This T cell receptor (beta chain) was sequenced during a study of blood T cell repertoires in COVID-19. The CDR3 loop spans 14 amino acids. V shed 1 base and J 4 bases; nucleotides not matched to a gene: 0. The germline gives CDR1 SGHAT, CDR2 FQNNGV. Using immunoSEQ multiplex PCR, the repertoire was profiled, and TCRdb retains in-frame clones only, with some absent. The data show 80,000 to 95,000 clones, 86% seen once. Material for sequencing was peripheral blood. This sequence was found in a man aged 45 to 65 with active or convalescent COVID-19. This sequence joins TRBV11-2 and TRBJ2-2; 7 bases fit TRBD1. CDR3 in DNA: TGTGCCAGCAGCTTAGCAGGGGGCACCGGGGAGCTGTTTTTT. This codes for CASSLAGGTGELFF.